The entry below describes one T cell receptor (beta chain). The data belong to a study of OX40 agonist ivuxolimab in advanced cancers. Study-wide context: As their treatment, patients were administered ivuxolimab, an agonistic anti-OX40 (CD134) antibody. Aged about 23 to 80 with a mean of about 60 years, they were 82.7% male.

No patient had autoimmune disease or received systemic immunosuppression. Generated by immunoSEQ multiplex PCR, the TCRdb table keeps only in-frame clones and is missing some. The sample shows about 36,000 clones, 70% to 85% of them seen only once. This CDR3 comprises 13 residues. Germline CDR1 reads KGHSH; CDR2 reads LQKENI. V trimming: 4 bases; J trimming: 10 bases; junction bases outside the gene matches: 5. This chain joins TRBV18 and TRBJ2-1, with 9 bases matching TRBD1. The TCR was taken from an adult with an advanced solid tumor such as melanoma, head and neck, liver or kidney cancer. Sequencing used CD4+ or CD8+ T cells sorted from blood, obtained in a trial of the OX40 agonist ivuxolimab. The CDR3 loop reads CASSLQGAGEQFF. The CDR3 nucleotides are TGTGCCAGCTCACTACAGGGGGCAGGGGAGCAGTTCTTC.